This TCR beta chain was captured in a study of control samples from healthy donors and cancer patients. Germline V gene data show CDR1 as KGHSH and CDR2 as LQKENI. The ends lost 5 bases at V and 1 base at J; junction bases unmatched: 7. The CDR3 sequence is 16 residues long. Produced via immunoSEQ multiplex PCR; TCRdb's table is partial and in-frame only. This repertoire shows around 140,000 clones, roughly 86% found once; its top ten account for approximately 8%. The chain has TRBV18 and TRBJ2-7, with TRBD1 matching over 11 bases. This TCR was recovered from a man aged 45-60 years with head and neck cancer. The source material was PBMCs. Here the CDR3 reads CASSYSGTGGSYEQYF. The CDR3 region has the DNA TGTGCCAGCTCATATTCCGGGACAGGGGGTTCCTACGAGCAGTACTTC.